The T cell receptor beta chain described here comes from a study of liver allograft versus peripheral blood T cells (dated by TCRdb to 2020 to 2021). Regarding the study in general: The study compared the T cell receptor repertoires present in transplanted livers with the repertoires present in the peripheral blood of liver transplant recipients.

According to the germline V gene, CDR1 reads MNHEY and CDR2 reads SVGAGI. Inclusive of the bounding cysteine and phenylalanine, the CDR3 is 14 residues long. This entry keeps only the CDR3 DNA: 42 bases, framed from base 1. Cut back by 5 bases and 0 bases, the V and J ends lie 10 bases apart. The table lists this clonotype with a few counts. Its antigen is not yet known. Base qualities are not provided; no much larger clone lies one nucleotide away. Overall study outcomes, separate from this receptor: T cell receptor repertoires inside liver allografts were reported to be different from the repertoires detected in peripheral blood.

TCRdb shows the sequencer as Illumina MiSeq. TCRdb redid the processing of the public reads, applying fastp at Q25 and MiXCR, and retained in-frame beta chains. Under each unique CDR3 protein, matching rows form one entry showing the most common genes and DNA. The sample data list fewer than 10,000 distinct CDR3 sequences, and roughly 18% of these were observed just once. In total, the top ten clones hold under 4.5% of the sample. The sequence was obtained from a human patient who had a liver transplant. After a transplant, some T cells may be the graft donor's own cells. The V and J segments used are TRBV6-5 and TRBJ1-1, with the D gene call left open. In nucleotides, the sequence is TGTGCCAGCAGTCGCACAAACATGAACACTGAAGCTTTCTTT. This sequence encodes CASSRTNMNTEAFF.